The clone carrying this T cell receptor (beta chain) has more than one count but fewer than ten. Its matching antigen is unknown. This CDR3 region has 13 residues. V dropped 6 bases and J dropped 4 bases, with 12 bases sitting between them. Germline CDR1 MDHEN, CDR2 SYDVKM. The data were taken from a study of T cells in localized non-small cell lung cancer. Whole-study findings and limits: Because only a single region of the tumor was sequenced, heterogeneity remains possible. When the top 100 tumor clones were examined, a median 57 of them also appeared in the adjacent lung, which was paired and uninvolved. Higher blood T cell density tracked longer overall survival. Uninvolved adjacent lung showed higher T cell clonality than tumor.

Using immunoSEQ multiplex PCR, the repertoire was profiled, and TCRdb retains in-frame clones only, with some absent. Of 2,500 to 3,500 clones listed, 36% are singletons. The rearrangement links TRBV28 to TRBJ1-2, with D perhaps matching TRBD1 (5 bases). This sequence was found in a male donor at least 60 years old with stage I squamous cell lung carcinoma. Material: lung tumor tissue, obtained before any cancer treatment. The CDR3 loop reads CASSQGLPYGYTF. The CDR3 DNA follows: TGTGCCAGCAGCCAGGGACTGCCCTATGGCTACACCTTC.